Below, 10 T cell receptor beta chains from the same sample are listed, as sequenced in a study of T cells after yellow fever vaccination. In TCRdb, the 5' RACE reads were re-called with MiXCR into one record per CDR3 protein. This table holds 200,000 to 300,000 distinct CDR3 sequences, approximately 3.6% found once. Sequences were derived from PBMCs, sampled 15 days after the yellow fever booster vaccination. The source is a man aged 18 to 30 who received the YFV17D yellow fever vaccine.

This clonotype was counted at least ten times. The CDR3 DNA reads as TGTGCCAGCAGCCAATGGGCTAGCGGGCGAGAGACCCAGTACTTC. Its translation is CASSQWASGRETQYF. The rearrangement links TRBV2 to TRBJ2-5; 8 bases match TRBD2. Germline CDR1 and CDR2: SNHLY and FYNNEI. V lost 6 bases, J lost 4 bases, and 10 bases stayed unmatched. The CDR3 is 15 residues long.

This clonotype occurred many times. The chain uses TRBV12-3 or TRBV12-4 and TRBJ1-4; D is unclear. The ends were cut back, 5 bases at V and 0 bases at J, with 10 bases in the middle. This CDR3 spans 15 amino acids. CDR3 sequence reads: CASSAEGATNEKLFF. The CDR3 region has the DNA TGTGCCAGCAGTGCGGAGGGAGCAACTAATGAAAAACTGTTTTTT.

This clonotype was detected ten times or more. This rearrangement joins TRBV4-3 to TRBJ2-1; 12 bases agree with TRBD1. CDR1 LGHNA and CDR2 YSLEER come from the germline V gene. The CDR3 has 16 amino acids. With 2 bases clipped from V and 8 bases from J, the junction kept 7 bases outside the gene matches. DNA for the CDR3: TGCGCCAGCAGCCAAACTCCGGGACAGGGGGCCGATGAGCAGTTCTTC. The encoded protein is CASSQTPGQGADEQFF.

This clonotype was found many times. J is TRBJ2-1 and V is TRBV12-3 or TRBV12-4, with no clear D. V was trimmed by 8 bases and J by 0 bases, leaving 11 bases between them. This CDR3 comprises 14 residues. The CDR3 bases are TGTGCCAGCGCTTACAGTGTCTCCTACAATGAGCAGTTCTTC. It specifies CASAYSVSYNEQFF.

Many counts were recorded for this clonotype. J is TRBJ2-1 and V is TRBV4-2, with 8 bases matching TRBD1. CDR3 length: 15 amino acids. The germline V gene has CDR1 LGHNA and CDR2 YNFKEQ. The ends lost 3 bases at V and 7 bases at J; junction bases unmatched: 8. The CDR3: CASSHLGDRSNEQFF. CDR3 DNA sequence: TGTGCCAGCAGCCACCTAGGGGACAGGAGTAATGAGCAGTTCTTC.

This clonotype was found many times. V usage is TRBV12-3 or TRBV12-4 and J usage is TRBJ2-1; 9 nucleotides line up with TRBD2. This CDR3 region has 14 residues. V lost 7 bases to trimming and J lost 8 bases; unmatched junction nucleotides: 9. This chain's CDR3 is CASTPGLAYDEQFF. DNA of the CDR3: TGTGCCAGCACCCCGGGACTAGCATATGATGAGCAGTTCTTC.

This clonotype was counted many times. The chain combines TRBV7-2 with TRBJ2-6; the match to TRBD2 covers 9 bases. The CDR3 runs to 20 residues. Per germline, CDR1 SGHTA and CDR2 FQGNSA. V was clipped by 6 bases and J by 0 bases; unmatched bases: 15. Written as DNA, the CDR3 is TGTGCCAGCAGTTGGGTCATGCAGCGGGGGGACCGCTCTGGGGCCAACGTCCTGACTTTC. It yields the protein CASSWVMQRGDRSGANVLTF. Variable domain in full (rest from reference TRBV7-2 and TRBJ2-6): GAGVSQSPSNKVTEKGKDVELRCDPISGHTALYWYRQSLGQGLEFLIYFQGNSAPDKSGLPSDRFSAERTGGSVSTLTIQRTQQEDSAVYLCASSWVMQRGDRSGANVLTFGAGSRLTVL.

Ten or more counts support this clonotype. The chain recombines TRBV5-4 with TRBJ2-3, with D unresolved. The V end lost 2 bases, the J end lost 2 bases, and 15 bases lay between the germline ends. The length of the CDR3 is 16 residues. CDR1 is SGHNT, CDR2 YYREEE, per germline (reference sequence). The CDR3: CASSFKLGGITDTQYF. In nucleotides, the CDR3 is TGTGCCAGCAGCTTCAAACTGGGTGGGATCACAGATACGCAGTATTTT.

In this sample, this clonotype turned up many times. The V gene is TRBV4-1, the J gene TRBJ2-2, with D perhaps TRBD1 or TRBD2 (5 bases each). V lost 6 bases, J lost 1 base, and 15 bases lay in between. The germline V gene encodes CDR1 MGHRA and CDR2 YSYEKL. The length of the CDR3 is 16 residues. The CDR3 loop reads CASRSYRDGNTGELFF. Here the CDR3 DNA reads TGCGCCAGCAGATCCTACCGGGACGGGAACACCGGGGAGCTGTTTTTT.

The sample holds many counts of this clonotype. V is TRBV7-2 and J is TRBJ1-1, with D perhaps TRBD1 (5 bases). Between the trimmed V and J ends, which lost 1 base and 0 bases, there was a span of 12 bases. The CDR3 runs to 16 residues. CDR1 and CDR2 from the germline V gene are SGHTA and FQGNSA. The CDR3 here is CASSLGFVRVNTEAFF. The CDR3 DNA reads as TGTGCCAGCAGCTTAGGTTTTGTCAGGGTGAACACTGAAGCTTTCTTT.